This T cell receptor (beta chain) was identified during a study of blood T cell repertoires in COVID-19. Generated by immunoSEQ multiplex PCR, the TCRdb table keeps only in-frame clones and is missing some. The profile shows 120,000 to 150,000 clones, 80% of them singletons. Between the trimmed V and J ends, which lost 1 base and 2 bases, there was a span of 5 bases. The CDR3 is made up of 13 amino acids. Per the germline V gene, CDR1 is SGHTA and CDR2 is FQGNSA. Sequenced input: peripheral blood. This chain links TRBV7-2 with TRBJ1-2; D call uncertain. This clonotype was sampled from a man aged 55 to 69 with active or convalescent COVID-19. The CDR3 loop reads CASSLGENYGYTF. CDR3 bases: TGTGCCAGCAGCTTAGGCGAGAACTATGGCTACACCTTC.